These T cell receptor beta chains were read from a single sample in a study of regulatory T cells in long-lasting Graves disease. Via MiXCR, TCRdb re-called the multiplex PCR reads, giving one row per CDR3 protein. The data contain hundreds of thousands of distinct CDR3 sequences, under 20% of them singletons. This same sample was also part of a study on T cells in Graves' hyperthyroidism and ophthalmopathy.

The input for sequencing was peripheral blood mononuclear cells (PBMCs), taken at new diagnosis, from a patient treated with antithyroid drugs. These receptors came from a woman in her thirties with Graves disease. Each CDR3 is given with its conserved first and last residue. The D gene is left open where the match is weak. For some rows the clone size is stated as once, few or many, or as a class when expanded; others skip it.

V gene,D gene,J gene,clone size,CDR3 protein,CDR3 DNA
TRBV30,.,TRBJ2-2,few,CAWRIKGEGRGTGELFF,TGTGCCTGGAGAATCAAGGGGGAGGGCCGGGGAACCGGGGAGCTGTTTTTT
TRBV7-8,TRBD1,TRBJ2-1,.,CASSGDRVNEQFF,TGTGCCAGCAGCGGGGACAGGGTAAATGAGCAGTTCTTC
TRBV28,TRBD1,TRBJ2-7,many,CASAPGQGVLAYEQYF,TGTGCCAGCGCCCCCGGACAGGGGGTTCTTGCCTACGAGCAGTACTTC
TRBV3-1,.,TRBJ2-4,few,CASSLTGVSKNIQYF,TGTGCCAGCAGCCTAACGGGAGTCTCCAAAAACATTCAGTACTTC
TRBV20-1,.,TRBJ1-5,few,CSARDGSVVKPQHF,TGCAGTGCTAGGGACGGGAGTGTAGTAAAGCCCCAGCATTTT
TRBV25-1,.,TRBJ1-6,.,CVSSRGHNSPLHF,TGTGTCAGCAGCCGGGGGCATAATTCACCCCTCCACTTT
TRBV20-1,.,TRBJ2-6,.,CSASQEGFSGANVLTF,TGCAGTGCTAGTCAGGAAGGTTTCTCTGGGGCCAACGTCCTGACTTTC
TRBV20-1,.,TRBJ2-2,.,CSARGSRELFF,TGCAGTGCTAGAGGGTCCCGGGAGCTGTTTTTT
TRBV24-1,.,TRBJ2-5,few,CATSDPRSYQETQYF,TGTGCCACCAGCGATCCGAGATCGTACCAAGAGACCCAGTACTTC
TRBV15,.,TRBJ2-7,.,CATSRGVGPSYEQYF,TGTGCCACCAGCAGAGGGGTGGGTCCTTCCTACGAGCAGTACTTC
TRBV4-1,TRBD1,TRBJ1-2,.,CASSQLTGGDYGYTF,TGCGCCAGCAGCCAACTGACAGGGGGTGACTATGGCTACACCTTC
TRBV11-2,TRBD2,TRBJ2-5,many,CASSGRKGGREETQYF,TGTGCCAGCAGCGGGAGGAAAGGAGGGAGGGAAGAGACCCAGTACTTC
TRBV2,.,TRBJ1-4,many,CASTSGTDISTKLFF,TGTGCCAGCACCTCGGGGACCGATATATCCACAAAACTGTTTTTT
TRBV25-1,.,TRBJ1-1,few,CASSESQIYEAFF,TGTGCCAGCAGTGAGTCACAGATTTATGAAGCTTTCTTT
TRBV7-2,.,TRBJ2-1,few,CASSPPGANYNEQFF,TGTGCCAGCAGCCCCCCGGGGGCTAACTACAATGAGCAGTTCTTC
TRBV6-5,.,TRBJ2-7,few,CASSYSTPSRTSSYEQYF,TGTGCCAGCAGTTACTCGACGCCTAGCAGGACCAGCTCCTACGAGCAGTACTTC
TRBV20-1,TRBD2,TRBJ2-5,few,CSAPGAGAGGGETQYF,TGCAGTGCTCCCGGAGCGGGAGCCGGGGGGGGGGAGACCCAGTACTTC
TRBV5-8,TRBD1,TRBJ2-7,few,CASSLSGTGGYEQYF,TGTGCCAGCAGCTTAAGCGGGACAGGGGGCTACGAGCAGTACTTC
TRBV28,.,TRBJ1-5,few,CASSLLRGNQPQHF,TGTGCCAGCAGTTTACTACGGGGAAATCAGCCCCAGCATTTT
TRBV28,.,TRBJ2-7,many,CASSPPRGPYEQYF,TGTGCCAGCAGCCCCCCCAGGGGACCCTACGAGCAGTACTTC
TRBV18,.,TRBJ1-5,few,CASSPGGRDPGHQPQHF,TGTGCCAGCTCACCGGGAGGGCGGGACCCAGGCCATCAGCCCCAGCATTTT
TRBV27,.,TRBJ1-5,many,CASSLLPPGANQPQHF,TGTGCCAGCAGTTTACTCCCCCCAGGGGCGAATCAGCCCCAGCATTTT